These 2 T cell receptor beta chains came from one sample sequenced in a study of beta chain features in type 1 diabetes. The authors reverse transcribed all of the isolated RNA, so sequencing captured expressed TCRB transcripts. The repertoire was sequenced with immunoSEQ multiplex PCR; TCRdb's copy has only in-frame clones and lacks some. In the table there are approximately 250,000 clones, around an eighth of which are singletons. Sequenced material: naive CD4+ T cells from blood. The receptors here all came from a woman aged 40 to 55 in good health.

This clone was seen a handful of times. The V and J genes are TRBV25-1 and TRBJ2-7; 8 nucleotides align to TRBD1. The CDR3 covers 14 residues. The germline gives CDR1 MGHDK, CDR2 SYGVNS. After removal of 7 bases from V and 7 bases from J, the junction contained 12 bases not matched to a gene. CDR3 sequence: CASNAGTGFGEQYF. CDR3 sequence (DNA): TGTGCCAGCAACGCCGGGACAGGATTTGGGGAGCAGTACTTC.

This clone turned up a few times. The chain has TRBV2 and TRBJ2-2; 12 bases align to TRBD2. V lost 10 bases and J lost 5; bases outside the gene matches: 5. The CDR3 consists of 14 residues. Germline V lookup: CDR1 SNHLY, CDR2 FYNNEI. This chain's CDR3 is CATLAGGRTGELFF. Written as DNA, the CDR3 is TGTGCCACACTAGCGGGGGGCCGAACCGGGGAGCTGTTTTTT.